A single sample gave rise to the 20 T cell receptor beta chains below, sequenced in a study of blood T cell repertoires in COVID-19 (dated by TCRdb to about 2020). Library preparation was by the immunoSEQ multiplex PCR assay. Held by TCRdb, this immuneACCESS table contains in-frame sequences only and omits some clones. Under half of the omission traces to an unresolved V gene where checked; the cause of the rest is unknown. The sample includes roughly 430,000 clones, with approximately 88% observed a single time. Around 2% of the sample rests with the top ten. Sample: PBMCs or T cells enriched from blood (not recorded which). Every receptor here comes from a woman aged 40 to 55 with acute COVID-19.

The J gene is TRBJ1-1, the V gene TRBV5-1, with unresolved D. CDR3 size: 12 residues. V was pared by 2 bases and J by 5 bases, with 7 bases between. CDR1 and CDR2 (germline): SGHRS, YFSETQ. The CDR3 nucleotides read TGCGCCAGCAGCTTCGAGGGAACTGAAGCTTTCTTT. As protein: CASSFEGTEAFF.

This clone has just one count. The CDR3 DNA is TGCGCCAGCAGCTTCCAGGACGAGCAGTACTTC. Encoded protein: CASSFQDEQYF. The chain is built from TRBV5-1 and TRBJ2-7; D not resolved. Germline assignment: CDR1 SGHRS and CDR2 YFSETQ. With 2 bases removed from V and 5 bases from J, the gap between germline ends came to 5 bases. The CDR3 consists of 11 residues.

The chain carries TRBV29-1 and TRBJ1-2, with 7 positions matching TRBD1. The CDR3 runs 13 residues. Germline V gene lookup returns CDR1 SQVTM and CDR2 ANQGSEA. V lost 6 bases and J lost 8; bases outside the gene matches: 12. The CDR3 bases are TGCAGCGTCAACGTCGGAGGGGGCAGCGGCTACACCTTC. Translated: CSVNVGGGSGYTF. Full variable domain (remainder filled in from reference TRBV29-1 and TRBJ1-2): SAVISQKPSRDICQRGTSLTIQCQVDSQVTMMFWYRQQPGQSLTLIATANQGSEATYESGFVIDKFPISRPNLTFSTLTVSNMSPEDSSIYLCSVNVGGGSGYTFGSGTRLTVV.

The chain combines TRBV7-2 with TRBJ2-1; 9 bases align to TRBD2. CDR3 size: 13 residues. Trimming took 4 bases from V and 10 from J; bases not matched to a gene: 5. Germline V gene data show CDR1 as SGHTA and CDR2 as FQGNSA. The DNA for the CDR3 is TGTGCCAGCAGCTCGACTAGCGGTGGGGAGCAGTTCTTC. This translates into CASSSTSGGEQFF. Supplemented by reference TRBV7-2 and TRBJ2-1, the full variable domain reads GAGVSQSPSNKVTEKGKDVELRCDPISGHTALYWYRQSLGQGLEFLIYFQGNSAPDKSGLPSDRFSAERTGGSVSTLTIQRTQQEDSAVYLCASSSTSGGEQFFGPGTRLTVL.

This clone was picked up one time. The chain has TRBV12-3 or TRBV12-4 and TRBJ1-5; tentative D call: TRBD1 (5 bases). Trimming left V 7 bases short and J 7 bases short, with 11 bases between. This CDR3 has 12 residues. CDR3 loop: CASNRGGQPQHF. The CDR3 coding sequence is TGTGCCAGCAATAGGGGAGGACAGCCCCAGCATTTT.

J is TRBJ1-4 and V is TRBV6-5, with 8 positions matching TRBD1. Germline-derived CDR1 and CDR2 are MNHEY and SVGAGI. This CDR3 region has 15 residues. The V segment lost 6 bases and the J segment 2 bases; nucleotides outside the gene matches: 5. This CDR3 is CASRPGQATNEKLFF. DNA for the CDR3: TGTGCCAGCAGACCGGGACAGGCTACTAATGAAAAACTGTTTTTT.

The V and J genes are TRBV5-4 and TRBJ2-1; TRBD2 agrees at 8 bases. The CDR3 sequence is 16 residues long. Trimming took 0 bases from V and 4 from J; bases not matched to a gene: 6. Per the germline V gene, CDR1 is SGHNT and CDR2 is YYREEE (reference sequence). The CDR3 region is CASSLADGGAYNEQFF. The CDR3 bases are TGTGCCAGCAGCTTGGCCGACGGGGGGGCTTACAATGAGCAGTTCTTC. Using reference TRBV5-4 and TRBJ2-1 for the parts outside the CDR3, the full variable domain is ETGVTQSPTHLIKTRGQQVTLRCSSQSGHNTVSWYQQALGQGPQFIFQYYREEENGRGNFPPRFSGLQFPNYSSELNVNALELDDSALYLCASSLADGGAYNEQFFGPGTRLTVL.

This chain connects TRBV9 to TRBJ2-3; TRBD1 might be the D (6 bases). This CDR3 contains 14 residues. CDR1 and CDR2 from the germline V gene are SGDLS and YYNGEE. Trimming cost V 3 bases and J 4 bases, with 12 bases left between them. The CDR3 sequence: CASSDQGSPDTQYF. CDR3 nucleotides: TGTGCCAGCAGCGACCAGGGGAGTCCAGATACGCAGTATTTT.

This clone has a handful of counts. This sequence joins TRBV2 and TRBJ1-1, with 7 bases lining up with TRBD1. The CDR3 contains 15 residues. J gave up 9 bases and V 7 bases, and 17 bases lay outside the gene matches. CDR1 SNHLY and CDR2 FYNNEI come from the germline V gene. CDR3 nucleotide sequence: TGTGCCAGCAAGTCCACAGGGGAATTTGTGTTTAAAGCTTTCTTT. This encodes CASKSTGEFVFKAFF.

V is TRBV7-9 and J is TRBJ2-1, with 11 bases fitting TRBD2. The CDR3 consists of 18 residues. Germline CDR1 SEHNR, CDR2 FQNEAQ (reference sequence). Losses at the gene ends were 4 bases for V and 0 bases for J; bases not matched to a gene: 8. The CDR3 is CASSSTSGEIVSYNEQFF. The CDR3 nucleotides are TGTGCCAGCAGCTCGACTAGCGGGGAGATAGTCTCCTACAATGAGCAGTTCTTC.

V gene TRBV10-3 combines with J gene TRBJ1-6; the D gene is possibly TRBD1 (6 bases). V gave up 6 bases and J gave up 9 bases, with 18 bases separating them. This CDR3 has 15 residues. CDR1 is ENHRY and CDR2 is SYGVKD in the germline V gene. The CDR3 sequence: CAIRDSTGASSPLHF. CDR3 DNA sequence: TGTGCCATCAGGGATTCGACAGGTGCAAGTTCACCCCTCCACTTT.

The rearrangement uses TRBV12-5 and TRBJ1-6; D unclear. This CDR3 spans 16 amino acids. V lost 4 bases to trimming and J lost 0 bases, with 10 bases between them. Germline V gene data show CDR1 as LGHNT and CDR2 as FRNRAP. The DNA for the CDR3 is TGTGCTAGTGGTTCCCCTGGGAGCTCCTATAATTCACCCCTCCACTTT. Its translation is CASGSPGSSYNSPLHF.

CDR3 DNA: TGTGCCAGCAGCGTCACGGACAGGAGGAACACCGGGGAGCTGTTTTTT. Its protein is CASSVTDRRNTGELFF. The J gene is TRBJ2-2, the V gene TRBV9; TRBD1 agrees at 7 bases. The CDR3 sequence is 16 residues long. Looked up from germline, CDR1 is SGDLS and CDR2 is YYNGEE. Trimming cost V 2 bases and J 1 base; bases outside gene matches: 5.

V usage is TRBV7-9 and J usage is TRBJ2-7, with TRBD2 matching over 8 bases. Germline-derived CDR1 and CDR2 are SEHNR and FQNEAQ (reference sequence). CDR3 length: 15 residues. Unmatched junction bases numbered 9, after V lost 3 bases and J lost 5 bases. CDR3 DNA: TGTGCCAGCAGCTTGGGGTCGGGAGGGATCAACGAGCAGTACTTC. As protein: CASSLGSGGINEQYF. The variable domain in full, completed from reference TRBV7-9 and TRBJ2-7, reads DTGVSQNPRHKITKRGQNVTFRCDPISEHNRLYWYRQTLGQGPEFLTYFQNEAQLEKSRLLSDRFSAERPKGSFSTLEIQRTEQGDSAMYLCASSLGSGGINEQYFGPGTRLTVT.

V usage is TRBV24-1 and J usage is TRBJ1-1; TRBD1 agrees at 11 bases. Germline V gene lookup returns CDR1 KGHDR and CDR2 SFDVKD. The CDR3 contains 17 residues. Losses at the gene ends were 7 bases for V and 4 bases for J; bases not matched to a gene: 13. CDR3 in DNA: TGTGCCACCAGGTCCAACTCCCGGGACAGGGGGTTCACTGAAGCTTTCTTT. Amino acids: CATRSNSRDRGFTEAFF.

The chain employs TRBV30 and TRBJ1-6; D might be TRBD1 (6 bases). Trimming shortened V by 1 base and J by 10 bases, and 11 bases separated the two germline ends. CDR1 and CDR2 from the germline V gene are GTSNPN and SVGIG (reference sequence). The CDR3 totals 13 residues. The CDR3 DNA reads TGTGCCTGGAGTGACAGGGTGGGATCACCCCTCCACTTT. It yields the protein CAWSDRVGSPLHF.

The rearrangement joins TRBV2 to TRBJ2-2; tentatively, D is TRBD1 (5 bases). The CDR3 contains 16 residues. The ends were cut back, 1 base at V and 5 bases at J, with 14 bases in the middle. Per germline, CDR1 SNHLY and CDR2 FYNNEI. The DNA for the CDR3 is TGTGCCAGCAGTGAAGTAAGGGGATTAGGAACCGGGGAGCTGTTTTTT. Protein product: CASSEVRGLGTGELFF.

This chain links TRBV27 with TRBJ1-2; tentatively, D is TRBD1 (5 bases). Trimming pared 2 bases from V and 3 bases from J, leaving 13 bases between. CDR3 size: 15 residues. CDR1 and CDR2 (germline): MNHEY, SMNVEV (reference sequence). CDR3 in DNA: TGTGCCAGCAGTTTAAGATACCCCAGGGACTATGGCTACACCTTC. This translates into CASSLRYPRDYGYTF.

The chain employs TRBV4-1 and TRBJ2-5; D ambiguous. V lost 1 base and J lost 5, with 11 bases in between. CDR3 length equals 14 residues. Germline values: CDR1 MGHRA, CDR2 YSYEKL. CDR3 amino acids: CASSQALLLETQYF. In DNA form, the CDR3 reads TGCGCCAGCAGCCAAGCCCTGTTGTTGGAGACCCAGTACTTC.

V usage is TRBV12-5 and J usage is TRBJ2-2, with a possible D match to TRBD1 (6 bases). V lost 7 bases to trimming and J lost 6 bases, with 15 bases between them. Germline V gene sequence: CDR1 LGHNT, CDR2 FRNRAP. This CDR3 is built from 14 residues. CDR3 loop: CASVDQGLSGELFF. For the CDR3, the DNA is TGTGCTAGTGTGGACCAGGGGTTATCCGGGGAGCTGTTTTTT.